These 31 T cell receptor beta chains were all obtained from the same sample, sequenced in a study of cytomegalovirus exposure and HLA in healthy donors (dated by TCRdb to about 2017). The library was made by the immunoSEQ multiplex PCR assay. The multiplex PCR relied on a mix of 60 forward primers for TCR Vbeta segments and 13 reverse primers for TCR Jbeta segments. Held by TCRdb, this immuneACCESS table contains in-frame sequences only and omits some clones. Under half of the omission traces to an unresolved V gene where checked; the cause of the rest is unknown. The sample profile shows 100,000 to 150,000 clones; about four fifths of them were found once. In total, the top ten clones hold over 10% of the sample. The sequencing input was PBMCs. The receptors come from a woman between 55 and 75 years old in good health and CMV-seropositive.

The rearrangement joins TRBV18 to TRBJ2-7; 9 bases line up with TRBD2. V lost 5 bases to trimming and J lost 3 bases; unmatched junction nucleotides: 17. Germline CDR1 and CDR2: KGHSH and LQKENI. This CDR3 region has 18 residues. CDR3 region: CASSSSPDSGSLGYEQYF. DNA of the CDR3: TGTGCCAGCTCATCATCCCCGGATAGCGGGAGCTTGGGCTACGAGCAGTACTTC.

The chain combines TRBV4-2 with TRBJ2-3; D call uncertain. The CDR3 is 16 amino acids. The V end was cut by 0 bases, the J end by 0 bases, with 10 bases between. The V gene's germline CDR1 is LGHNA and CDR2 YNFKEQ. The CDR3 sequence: CASSQEWSPSTDTQYF. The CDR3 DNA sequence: TGTGCCAGCAGCCAAGAATGGAGCCCTAGCACAGATACGCAGTATTTT.

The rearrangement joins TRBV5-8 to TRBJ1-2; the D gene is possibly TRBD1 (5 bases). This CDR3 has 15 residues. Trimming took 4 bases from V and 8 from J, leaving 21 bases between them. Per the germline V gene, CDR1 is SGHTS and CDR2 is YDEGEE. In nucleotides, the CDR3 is TGTGCCAGCAGCCGATACGGGGGGGAGATCCGAGGCTACACCTTC. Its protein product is CASSRYGGEIRGYTF.

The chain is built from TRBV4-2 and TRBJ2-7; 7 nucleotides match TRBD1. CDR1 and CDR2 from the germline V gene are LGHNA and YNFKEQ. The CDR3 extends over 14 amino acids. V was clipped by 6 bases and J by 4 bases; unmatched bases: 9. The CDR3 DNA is TGTGCCAGCAGACCGACAGGGTCTACGTACGAGCAGTACTTC. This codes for CASRPTGSTYEQYF.

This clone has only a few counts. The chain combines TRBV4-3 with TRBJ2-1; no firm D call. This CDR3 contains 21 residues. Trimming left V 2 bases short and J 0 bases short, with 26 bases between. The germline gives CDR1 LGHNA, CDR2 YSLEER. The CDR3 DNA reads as TGCGCCAGCAGCCAAATTATCCCTCTACCGGGTCTACCGTACTCCTACAATGAGCAGTTCTTC. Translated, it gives CASSQIIPLPGLPYSYNEQFF.

The CDR3 protein is CASSPTSGVSYEQFF. DNA of the CDR3: TGCGCCAGCAGCCCGACTAGCGGAGTATCGTATGAGCAGTTCTTC. The J gene is TRBJ2-1, the V gene TRBV5-1; 9 bases fit TRBD2. Germline CDR1 and CDR2: SGHRS and YFSETQ. V lost 4 bases to trimming and J lost 8 bases; unmatched junction nucleotides: 10. This CDR3 comprises 15 residues. The variable domain in full, with the rest retrieved from reference TRBV5-1 and TRBJ2-1, is KAGVTQTPRYLIKTRGQQVTLSCSPISGHRSVSWYQQTPGQGLQFLFEYFSETQRNKGNFPGRFSGRQFSNSRSEMNVSTLELGDSALYLCASSPTSGVSYEQFFGPGTRLTVL.

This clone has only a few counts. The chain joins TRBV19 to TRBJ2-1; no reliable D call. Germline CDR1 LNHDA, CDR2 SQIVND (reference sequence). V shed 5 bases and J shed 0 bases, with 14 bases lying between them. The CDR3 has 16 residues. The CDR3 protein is CASSPSRWNSYNEQFF. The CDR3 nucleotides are TGTGCCAGTAGTCCTTCGCGGTGGAACTCCTACAATGAGCAGTTCTTC.

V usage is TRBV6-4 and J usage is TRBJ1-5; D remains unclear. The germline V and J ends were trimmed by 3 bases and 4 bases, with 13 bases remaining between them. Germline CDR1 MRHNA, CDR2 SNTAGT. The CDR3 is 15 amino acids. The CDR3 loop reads CASSEEGGVNQPQHF. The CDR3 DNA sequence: TGTGCCAGCAGTGAAGAAGGCGGCGTGAATCAGCCCCAGCATTTT.

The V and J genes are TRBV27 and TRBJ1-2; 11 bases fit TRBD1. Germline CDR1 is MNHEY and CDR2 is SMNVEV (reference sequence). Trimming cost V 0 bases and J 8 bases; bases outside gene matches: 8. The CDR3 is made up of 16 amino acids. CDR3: CASSLSAGQGVMGYTF. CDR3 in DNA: TGTGCCAGCAGTTTATCGGCGGGACAGGGGGTCATGGGCTACACCTTC.

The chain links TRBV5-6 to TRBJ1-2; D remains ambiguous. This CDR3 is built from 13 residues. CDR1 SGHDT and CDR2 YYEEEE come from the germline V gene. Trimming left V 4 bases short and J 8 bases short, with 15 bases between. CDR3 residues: CASSPARQWGYTF. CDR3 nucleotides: TGTGCCAGCAGCCCGGCTAGGCAATGGGGCTACACCTTC.

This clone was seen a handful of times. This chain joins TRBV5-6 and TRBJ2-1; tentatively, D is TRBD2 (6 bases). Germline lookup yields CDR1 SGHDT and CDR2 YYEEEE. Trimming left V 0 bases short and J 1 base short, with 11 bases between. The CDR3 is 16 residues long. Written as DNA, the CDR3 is TGTGCCAGCAGCTTGGTCGCGGGACGGTCCTACAATGAGCAGTTCTTC. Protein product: CASSLVAGRSYNEQFF.

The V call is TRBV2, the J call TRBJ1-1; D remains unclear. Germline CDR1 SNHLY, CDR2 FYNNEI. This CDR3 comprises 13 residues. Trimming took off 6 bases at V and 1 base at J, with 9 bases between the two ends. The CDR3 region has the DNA TGTGCCAGCAGCCAGAACCCGAACACTGAAGCTTTCTTT. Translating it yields CASSQNPNTEAFF.

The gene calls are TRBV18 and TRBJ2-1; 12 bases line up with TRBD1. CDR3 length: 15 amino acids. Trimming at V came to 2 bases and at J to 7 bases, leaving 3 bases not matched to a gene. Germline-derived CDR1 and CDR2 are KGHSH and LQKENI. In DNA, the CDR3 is TGTGCCAGCTCACCAGGGACAGGGGGCTCGAATGAGCAGTTCTTC. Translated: CASSPGTGGSNEQFF.

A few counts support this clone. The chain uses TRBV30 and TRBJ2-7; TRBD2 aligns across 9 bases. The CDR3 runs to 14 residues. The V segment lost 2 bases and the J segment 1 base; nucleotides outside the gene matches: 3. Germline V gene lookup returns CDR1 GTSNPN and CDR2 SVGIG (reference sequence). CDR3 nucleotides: TGTGCCTGGAGTAGTCTAGCGGGATCCTACGAGCAGTACTTC. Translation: CAWSSLAGSYEQYF.

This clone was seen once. The CDR3, as DNA: TGTGCCAGCAGTCAAACAGGGGACTTACTCTCCTACGAGCAGTACTTC. Its protein product is CASSQTGDLLSYEQYF. V is TRBV4-2 and J is TRBJ2-7; D might be TRBD1 (7 bases). V was cut by 6 bases and J by 0 bases, with 18 bases left in between. Germline values: CDR1 LGHNA, CDR2 YNFKEQ. The CDR3 totals 16 residues.

Here the CDR3 reads CASRDGQGAPGNEQFF. Here the CDR3 DNA reads TGTGCCAGCAGGGACGGACAGGGGGCGCCGGGCAATGAGCAGTTCTTC. The chain joins TRBV7-9 to TRBJ2-1, with 11 positions matching TRBD1. V was pared by 6 bases and J by 6 bases, with 10 bases of the junction left unmatched. CDR1 and CDR2 (germline): SEHNR, FQNEAQ (reference sequence). The CDR3 loop spans 16 amino acids.

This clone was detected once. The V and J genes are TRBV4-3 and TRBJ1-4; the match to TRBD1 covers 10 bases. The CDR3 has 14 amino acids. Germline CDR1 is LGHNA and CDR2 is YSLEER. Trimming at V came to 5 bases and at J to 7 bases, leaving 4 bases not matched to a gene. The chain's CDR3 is CASSLGQGFEKLFF. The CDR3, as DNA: TGCGCCAGCAGCTTGGGACAGGGGTTTGAAAAACTGTTTTTT.

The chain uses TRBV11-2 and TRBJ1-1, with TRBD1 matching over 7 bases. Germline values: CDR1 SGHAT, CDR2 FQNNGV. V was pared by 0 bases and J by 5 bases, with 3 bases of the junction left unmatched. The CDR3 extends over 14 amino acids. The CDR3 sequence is CASSLEQGLTEAFF. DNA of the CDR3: TGTGCCAGCAGCTTAGAACAGGGGCTGACTGAAGCTTTCTTT.

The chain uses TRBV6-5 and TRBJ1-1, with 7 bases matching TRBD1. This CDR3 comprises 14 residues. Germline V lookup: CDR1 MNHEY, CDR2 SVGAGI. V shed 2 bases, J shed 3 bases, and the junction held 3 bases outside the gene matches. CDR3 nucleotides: TGTGCCAGCAGTTACGGCGGGACAGACACTGAAGCTTTCTTT. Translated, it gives CASSYGGTDTEAFF.

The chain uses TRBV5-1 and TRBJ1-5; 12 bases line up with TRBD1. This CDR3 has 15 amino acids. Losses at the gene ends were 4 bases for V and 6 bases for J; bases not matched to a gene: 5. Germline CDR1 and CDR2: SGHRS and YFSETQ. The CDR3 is CASSPGQGASQPQHF. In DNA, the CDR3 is TGCGCCAGCAGCCCGGGACAGGGGGCTAGTCAGCCCCAGCATTTT.

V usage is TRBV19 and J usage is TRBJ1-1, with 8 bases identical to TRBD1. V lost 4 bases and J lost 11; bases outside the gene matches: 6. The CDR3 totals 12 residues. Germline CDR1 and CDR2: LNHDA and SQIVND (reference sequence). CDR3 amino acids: CASSTQGAKAFF. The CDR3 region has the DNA TGTGCCAGTAGTACGCAGGGGGCGAAGGCTTTCTTT.

The CDR3 protein is CASSLAGGSTDTQYF. DNA of the CDR3: TGTGCCAGCAGCTTAGCTGGCGGTAGCACAGATACGCAGTATTTT. The chain has TRBV11-2 and TRBJ2-3; no clear D gene. The CDR3 is made up of 15 amino acids. CDR1 and CDR2 (germline): SGHAT, FQNNGV. V lost 1 base to trimming and J lost 0 bases, with 8 bases between them.

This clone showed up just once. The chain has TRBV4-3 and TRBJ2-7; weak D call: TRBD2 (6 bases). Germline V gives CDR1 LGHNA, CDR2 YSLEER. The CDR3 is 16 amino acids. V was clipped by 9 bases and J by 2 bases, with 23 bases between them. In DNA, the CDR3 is TGCGCCAGAAGCGAAGGACTGGGCGGGGAGACCTACGAGCAGTACTTC. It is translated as CARSEGLGGETYEQYF.

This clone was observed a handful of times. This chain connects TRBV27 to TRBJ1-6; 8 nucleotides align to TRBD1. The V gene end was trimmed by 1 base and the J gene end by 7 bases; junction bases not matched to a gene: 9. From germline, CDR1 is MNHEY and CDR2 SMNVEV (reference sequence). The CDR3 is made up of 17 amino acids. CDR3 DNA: TGTGCCAGCAGTTTATTCGCCTCGGGACAGGCCAATTCACCCCTCCACTTT. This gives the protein CASSLFASGQANSPLHF.

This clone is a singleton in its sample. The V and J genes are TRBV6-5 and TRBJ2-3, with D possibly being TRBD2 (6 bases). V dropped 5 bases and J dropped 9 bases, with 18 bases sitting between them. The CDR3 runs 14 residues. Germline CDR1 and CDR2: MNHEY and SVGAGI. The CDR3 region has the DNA TGTGCCAGCAGTCACGGAGGGCAGGCCATAACGCAGTATTTT. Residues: CASSHGGQAITQYF.

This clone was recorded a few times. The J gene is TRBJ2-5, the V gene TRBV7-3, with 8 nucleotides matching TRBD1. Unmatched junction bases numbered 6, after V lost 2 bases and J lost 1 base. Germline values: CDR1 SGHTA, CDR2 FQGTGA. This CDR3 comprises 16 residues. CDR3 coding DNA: TGTGCCAGCAGCTTAGAAGGACAGGGCACCCAAGAGACCCAGTACTTC. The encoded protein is CASSLEGQGTQETQYF.

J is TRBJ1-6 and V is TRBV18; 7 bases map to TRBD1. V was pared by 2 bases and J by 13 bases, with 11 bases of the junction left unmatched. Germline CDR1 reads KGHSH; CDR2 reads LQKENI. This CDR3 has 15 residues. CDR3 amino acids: CASSPGGTVNWPLHF. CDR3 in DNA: TGTGCCAGCTCACCAGGGGGGACAGTCAATTGGCCCCTCCACTTT.

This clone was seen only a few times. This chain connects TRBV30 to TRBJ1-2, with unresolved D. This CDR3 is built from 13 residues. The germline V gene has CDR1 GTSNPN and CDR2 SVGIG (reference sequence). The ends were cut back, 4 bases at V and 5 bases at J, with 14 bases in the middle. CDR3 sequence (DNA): TGTGCCTGGACTATCGCTGGAGTTTATGGCTACACCTTC. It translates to CAWTIAGVYGYTF.

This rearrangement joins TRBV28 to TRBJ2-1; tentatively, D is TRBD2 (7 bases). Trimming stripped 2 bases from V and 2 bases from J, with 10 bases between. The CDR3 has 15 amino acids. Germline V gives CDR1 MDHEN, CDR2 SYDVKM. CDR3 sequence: CASSLEGGPYNEQFF. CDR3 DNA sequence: TGTGCCAGCAGTTTAGAGGGGGGGCCCTACAATGAGCAGTTCTTC.

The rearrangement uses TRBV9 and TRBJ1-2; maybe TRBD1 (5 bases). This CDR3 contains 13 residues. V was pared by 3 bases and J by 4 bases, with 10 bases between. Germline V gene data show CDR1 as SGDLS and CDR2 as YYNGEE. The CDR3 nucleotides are TGTGCCAGCAGCGGCGGGACCTTCTATGGCTACACCTTC. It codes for CASSGGTFYGYTF.

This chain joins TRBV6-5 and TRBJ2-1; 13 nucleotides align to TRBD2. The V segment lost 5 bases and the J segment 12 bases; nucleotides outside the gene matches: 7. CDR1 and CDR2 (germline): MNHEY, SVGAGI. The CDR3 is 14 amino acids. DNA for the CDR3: TGTGCCAGCAGTCCGGGACTAGCGGGATTTAGGCAGTTCTTC. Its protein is CASSPGLAGFRQFF.